This T cell receptor (beta chain) emerged from a study of control samples from healthy donors and cancer patients. CDR1 SGHTS and CDR2 YDEGEE come from the germline V gene. The CDR3 length is 13 residues. Between the trimmed V and J ends, which lost 4 bases and 4 bases, there was a span of 9 bases. Some clones are missing from TCRdb's copy, which holds only in-frame ones; the method was immunoSEQ multiplex PCR. The sample includes 40,000 to 60,000 clones, about 86% of them seen just once. Specimen: PBMCs. The gene calls are TRBV5-8 and TRBJ1-3, with D unresolved. The source of this sequence is a woman aged 45-65 years with lung cancer. The CDR3: CASSPRTGNTIYF. CDR3 sequence (DNA): TGTGCCAGCAGCCCAAGGACCGGAAACACCATATATTTT.